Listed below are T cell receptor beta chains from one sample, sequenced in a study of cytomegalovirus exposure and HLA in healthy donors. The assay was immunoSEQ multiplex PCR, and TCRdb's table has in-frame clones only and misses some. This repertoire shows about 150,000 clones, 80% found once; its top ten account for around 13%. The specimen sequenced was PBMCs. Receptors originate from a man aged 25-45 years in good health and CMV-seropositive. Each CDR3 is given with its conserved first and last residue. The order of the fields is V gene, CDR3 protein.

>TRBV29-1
CSATRDRGAYEQYF
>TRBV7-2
CASSHALAGGPYEQYF
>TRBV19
CASSMEWGTDTQYF
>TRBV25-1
CASSESSGQGDGSEAFF
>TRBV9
CASSPHGGTTPGPDTQYF
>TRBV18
CASSPLLARSSTDTQYF
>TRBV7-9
CASSENSGANVLTF
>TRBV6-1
CASRGAAAYEQYF
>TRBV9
CASSGLLSTDTQYF
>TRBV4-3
CASSQGGTGEAYEQYF
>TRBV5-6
CASSPLSSYEQYF
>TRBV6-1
CASSAQGAGETQYF
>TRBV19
CASSRAGGTEAFF
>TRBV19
CASSISLAGVADTQYF
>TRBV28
CASTTGGTGYTDTQYF
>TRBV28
CASSRPGTSGRSYEQYF
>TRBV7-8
CASSFDRVSHEQYF